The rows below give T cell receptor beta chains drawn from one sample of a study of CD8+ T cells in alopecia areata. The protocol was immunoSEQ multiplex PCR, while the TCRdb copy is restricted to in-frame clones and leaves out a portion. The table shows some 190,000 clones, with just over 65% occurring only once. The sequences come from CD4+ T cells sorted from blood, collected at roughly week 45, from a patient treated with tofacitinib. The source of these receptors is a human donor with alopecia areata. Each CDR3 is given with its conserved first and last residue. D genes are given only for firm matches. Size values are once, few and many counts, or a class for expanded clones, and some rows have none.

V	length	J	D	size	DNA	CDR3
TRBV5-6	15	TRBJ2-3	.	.	TGTGCCAGCAGCCCCGGTCCGACTAGCACAGATACGCAGTATTTT	CASSPGPTSTDTQYF
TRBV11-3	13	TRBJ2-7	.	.	TGTGCCAGCAGCTTAACCTACACCTACGAGCAGTACTTC	CASSLTYTYEQYF
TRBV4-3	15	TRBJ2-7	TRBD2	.	TGCGCCAGCAGCCTATCACTAGCGGGAGACTACGAGCAGTACTTC	CASSLSLAGDYEQYF
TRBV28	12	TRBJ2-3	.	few	TGTGCCAGCAGTTGGGGGTCAGATACGCAGTATTTT	CASSWGSDTQYF
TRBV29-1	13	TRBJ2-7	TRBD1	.	TGCAGCGTTGAAGGGACAGGGGGTATCGAGCAGTACTTC	CSVEGTGGIEQYF
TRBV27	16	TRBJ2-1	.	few	TGTGCCAGCAGTTTATCGATTCAGGCCTTCTACAATGAGCAGTTCTTC	CASSLSIQAFYNEQFF
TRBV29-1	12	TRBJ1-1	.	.	TGCGGACTAGGGACACCGAACACTGAAGCTTTCTTT	CGLGTPNTEAFF
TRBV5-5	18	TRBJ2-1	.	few	TGTGCCAGCAGCTTGGAAATATTCTCTCTAGAGCCAAACAATGAGCAGTTCTTC	CASSLEIFSLEPNNEQFF
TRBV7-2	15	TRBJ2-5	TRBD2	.	TGTGCCAGCAGCTTCCCAGCGGGGGGGCGGGAGACCCAGTACTTC	CASSFPAGGRETQYF
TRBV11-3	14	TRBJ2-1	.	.	TGTGCCAGCAGCTTAGATATGAGGAAGGGGGAGCAGTTCTTC	CASSLDMRKGEQFF
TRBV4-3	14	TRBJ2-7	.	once	TGCGCCAGCAGCCAAGATGTGGGGGCCTACGAGCAGTACTTC	CASSQDVGAYEQYF
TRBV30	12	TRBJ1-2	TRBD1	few	TGTGCCCTCGGACAGGGAGCATTTGACTACACCTTC	CALGQGAFDYTF
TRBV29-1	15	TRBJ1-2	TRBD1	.	TGCAGCGCCGCGGACAGGGGGCTACGTGGCTATGGCTACACCTTC	CSAADRGLRGYGYTF
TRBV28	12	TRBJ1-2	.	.	TGTGCCAGCAGCGGACAGCCCTATGGCTACACCTTC	CASSGQPYGYTF
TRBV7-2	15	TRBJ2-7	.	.	TGTGCCAGCAGCCCAAGGGGCGGCTTCTCCTACGAGCAGTACTTC	CASSPRGGFSYEQYF
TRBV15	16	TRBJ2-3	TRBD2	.	TGTGCCACCAGCAGAGCGAGCGGGGGGAACACAGATACGCAGTATTTT	CATSRASGGNTDTQYF
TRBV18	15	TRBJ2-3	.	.	TGTGCCAGCTCACCGGGGGGACAGCGAACAGATACGCAGTATTTT	CASSPGGQRTDTQYF
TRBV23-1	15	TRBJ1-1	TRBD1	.	TGCGCCAGCAGTCCTTCGACAGGGGAGAACACTGAAGCTTTCTTT	CASSPSTGENTEAFF
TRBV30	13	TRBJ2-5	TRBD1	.	TGTGCCGGGAACAGGGGGCGCACAGAGACCCAGTACTTC	CAGNRGRTETQYF
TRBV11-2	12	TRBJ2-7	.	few	TGTGCCAGCAGCTTCGGACAGAACGAGCAGTACTTC	CASSFGQNEQYF
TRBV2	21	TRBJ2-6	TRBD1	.	TGTGCCAGCTGGGGGACAGGACTACTCCAATCTCCAACCTCTGGGGCCAACGTCCTGACTTTC	CASWGTGLLQSPTSGANVLTF
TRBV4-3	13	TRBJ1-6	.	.	TGCGCCAGCAGCCAAGAAAGGACTTCACCCCTCCACTTT	CASSQERTSPLHF
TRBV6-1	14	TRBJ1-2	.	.	TGTGCCAGCAGTGAAGCGGGGACTAACTATGGCTACACCTTC	CASSEAGTNYGYTF
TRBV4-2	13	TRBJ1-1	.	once	TGTGCCAGCAGCCAACAATTAGACACTGAAGCTTTCTTT	CASSQQLDTEAFF
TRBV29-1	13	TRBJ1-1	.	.	TGCAGCGTTGAAGAGAGGCTCAACACTGAAGCTTTCTTT	CSVEERLNTEAFF
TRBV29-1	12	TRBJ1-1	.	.	TGCAGCGTTGTCGTATCCGCGACTGAAGCTTTCTTT	CSVVVSATEAFF
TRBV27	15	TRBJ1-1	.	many	TGTGCCAGCAGTTATGGACAGAGAGGGAACACTGAAGCTTTCTTT	CASSYGQRGNTEAFF
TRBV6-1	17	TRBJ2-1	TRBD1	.	TGTGCCAGCAGTGGTCGACAGGGGTTACCCTCCTACAATGAGCAGTTCTTC	CASSGRQGLPSYNEQFF
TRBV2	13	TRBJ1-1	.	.	TGTGCCGGGGGACCGCCTTGGGACACTGAAGCTTTCTTT	CAGGPPWDTEAFF
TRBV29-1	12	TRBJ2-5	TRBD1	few	TGCAGCGTTTCGACAGGGCCGGAGACCCAGTACTTC	CSVSTGPETQYF
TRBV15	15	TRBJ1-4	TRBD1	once	TGTGCCACCAGCAGGGGACAGGGAGGGAATGAAAAACTGTTTTTT	CATSRGQGGNEKLFF
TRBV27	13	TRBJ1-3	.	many	TGTGCCAGCAGTCCCGCTACTGGAAACACCATATATTTT	CASSPATGNTIYF
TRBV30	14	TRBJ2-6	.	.	TGTGCCGGGTCCCAGGGTGCTGGGGCCAACGTCCTGACTTTC	CAGSQGAGANVLTF
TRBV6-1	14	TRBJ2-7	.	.	TGTGCCAGCAGTCCCGACAAGGGTAACTACGAGCAGTACTTC	CASSPDKGNYEQYF
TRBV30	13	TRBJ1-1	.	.	TGTGCCTGGAGTCAGGGGATGAACACTGAAGCTTTCTTT	CAWSQGMNTEAFF
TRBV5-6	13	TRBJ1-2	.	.	TGTGCCAGCAGCCCCCTCCAGGTGAATGGCTACACCTTC	CASSPLQVNGYTF
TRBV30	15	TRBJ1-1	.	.	TGTGCCTGGAGTGTACCTGGCAGTTCTCGTCCCCTGGCTTTCTTT	CAWSVPGSSRPLAFF
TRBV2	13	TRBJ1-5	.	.	TGTGCCAGCAGAATGGGTCTCAATCAGCCCCAGCATTTT	CASRMGLNQPQHF
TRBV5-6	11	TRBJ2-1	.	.	TGTGCCAGCAGCTTCTTCGATGAGCAGTTCTTC	CASSFFDEQFF
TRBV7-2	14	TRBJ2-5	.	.	TGTGCCAGCAGCTCTAGTGGGGGTTTTGAGACCCAGTACTTC	CASSSSGGFETQYF
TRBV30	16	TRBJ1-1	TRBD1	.	TGTGCCTGGAGTCGACAGGGTAGCATGAGAAGCACTGAAGCTTTCTTT	CAWSRQGSMRSTEAFF
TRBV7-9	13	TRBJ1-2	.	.	TGTGCCAGCAGCTCCGGAACAGGGTGGGGCTACACCTTC	CASSSGTGWGYTF
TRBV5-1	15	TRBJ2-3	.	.	TGCGCCAGCAGCTTAAGGGGGGTCCGCGCCGATACGCAGTATTTT	CASSLRGVRADTQYF
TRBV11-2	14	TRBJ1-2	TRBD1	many	TGTGCCAGCAGCGGGGTGACAGGGCTTGGGGGCTACACCTTC	CASSGVTGLGGYTF
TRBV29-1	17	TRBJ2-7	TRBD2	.	TGCAGCGTTGAAGGGCGGACTAGCGGGGGGGCCATCTTCGAGCAGTACTTC	CSVEGRTSGGAIFEQYF
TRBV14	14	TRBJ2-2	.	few	TGTGCCAGCAGCCGCCGGGTGAACACCGGGGAGCTGTTTTTT	CASSRRVNTGELFF
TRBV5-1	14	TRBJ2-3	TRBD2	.	TGCGCCAGCAGTCCTAGCGGGTACACAGATACGCAGTATTTT	CASSPSGYTDTQYF
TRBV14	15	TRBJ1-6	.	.	TGTGCCAGCAGCCTTTTTGGGGCGGATAATTCACCCCTCCACTTT	CASSLFGADNSPLHF
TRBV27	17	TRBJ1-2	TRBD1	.	TGTGCCAGCCGAAAAAGCGCGACAGGGAACGCTAACTATGGCTACACCTTC	CASRKSATGNANYGYTF
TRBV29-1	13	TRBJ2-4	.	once	TGCAGCGTTGTTGTGGGTCCGGTGGACATTCAGTACTTC	CSVVVGPVDIQYF
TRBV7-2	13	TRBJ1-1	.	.	TGTGCCAGCAGCTTAACAAAAGAGACTGAAGCTTTCTTT	CASSLTKETEAFF
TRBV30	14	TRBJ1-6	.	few	TGTGCCGGCCTGGAGGGACTGATTAATTCACCCCTCCACTTT	CAGLEGLINSPLHF
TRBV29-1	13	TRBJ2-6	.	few	TGCAGCGTTTGGGGGTCTGGGGCCAACGTCCTGACTTTC	CSVWGSGANVLTF
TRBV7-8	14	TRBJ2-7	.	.	TGTGCCAGCAGCTTACCGTCCCGAGATTACGAGCAGTACTTC	CASSLPSRDYEQYF
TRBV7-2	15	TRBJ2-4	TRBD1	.	TGTGCCAGCAGCCTCACCGGGACAGGGGGAAACATTCAGTACTTC	CASSLTGTGGNIQYF